The sample holds a few counts of the clone carrying this T cell receptor beta chain. Its antigen remains unknown. The sample belongs to a study of T cells in Graves' hyperthyroidism and ophthalmopathy. Study-wide findings and caveats: In the blood, most expanded thyroid clonotypes above 0.001 appeared as well.

TCR beta CDR3 sequences were amplified from RNA transcripts. The study used the HTBI primer set for a first-round RT-PCR of the TCR CDR3. TCRdb independently ran MiXCR on the multiplex PCR reads; one entry per CDR3 protein. The sample records roughly 530,000 distinct CDR3 sequences, roughly 18% being singletons. Each person with ophthalmopathy scored at least 3 on the Clinical Activity Score, reached NOSPECS grade 4 or higher, and had been ill under 3 months. This CDR3 is built from 14 residues. The ends lost 5 bases at V and 5 bases at J; junction bases unmatched: 5. Germline values: CDR1 SQVTM, CDR2 ANQGSEA.

Sequencing input: blood. The chain uses TRBV29-1 and TRBJ1-6, with 8 positions matching TRBD1. This receptor was obtained from a woman aged 18-29 years with Graves' ophthalmopathy. For the CDR3, the DNA is TGCAGCGTTCGTCCGGGACAGGATAATTCACCCCTCCACTTT. Amino acids: CSVRPGQDNSPLHF.